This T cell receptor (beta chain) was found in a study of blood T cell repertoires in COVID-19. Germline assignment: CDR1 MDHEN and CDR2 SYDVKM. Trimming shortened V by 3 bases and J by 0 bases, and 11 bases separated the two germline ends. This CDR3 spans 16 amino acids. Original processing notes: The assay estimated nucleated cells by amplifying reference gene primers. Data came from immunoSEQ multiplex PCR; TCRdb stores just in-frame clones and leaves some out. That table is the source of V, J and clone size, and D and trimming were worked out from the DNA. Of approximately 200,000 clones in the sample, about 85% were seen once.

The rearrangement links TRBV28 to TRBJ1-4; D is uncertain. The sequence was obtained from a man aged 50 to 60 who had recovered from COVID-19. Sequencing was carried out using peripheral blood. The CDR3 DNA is TGTGCCAGCAGTTTCCACGGGAGAGCAACTAATGAAAAACTGTTTTTT. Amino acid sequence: CASSFHGRATNEKLFF.